Reported below is one T cell receptor beta chain. Antigen specificity is unknown. This CDR3 has 15 amino acids. The germline V and J ends were trimmed by 5 bases and 6 bases, with 14 bases remaining between them. Germline CDR1 reads SEHNR; CDR2 reads FQNEAQ (reference sequence). The sample comes from a study of PD-1 blockade in classical Hodgkin lymphoma. TCRdb's copy holds only in-frame clones and misses some; the assay was immunoSEQ multiplex PCR. The sample shows approximately 17,000 clones, roughly 90% of them seen only once. Time point reported: newly diagnosed, previously untreated cHL patient sample. General observations from the study: Healthy donors were reported to have higher baseline TCR diversity than newly diagnosed patients. The authors have not defined what causes the repertoire differences, possibly disease activity or prior therapy.

This clonotype was sampled from a human donor with classical Hodgkin lymphoma. The chain is built from TRBV7-9 and TRBJ2-6; a weak D match, TRBD2 (5 bases). The specimen was peripheral blood mononuclear cells (PBMCs). The CDR3 spells CASSPEDGPANVLTF. The CDR3 coding sequence is TGTGCCAGCAGCCCGGAGGACGGTCCGGCCAACGTCCTGACTTTC.